Listed below are T cell receptor beta chains from one sample, sequenced in a study of T-cell memory formation after mild COVID-19. From the 5' RACE reads, TCRdb called clonotypes with MiXCR, one entry per CDR3 protein. The sample holds some 130,000 distinct CDR3 sequences, more than 15% seen once. The sample taken for sequencing was PBMCs or a T cell subset sorted from them (not recorded which). Receptor source: an adult woman who had mild COVID-19 (a few samples of this study predate the infection). Cell type and time point are not known. Each CDR3 is given with its conserved first and last residue. D genes are given only for firm matches. The listing skips clone size in some rows; elsewhere it reads once, few, many or a size class.

V gene	J gene	clone size	D gene	CDR3 protein	CDR3 DNA
TRBV20-1	TRBJ2-7	few	TRBD2	CSARDLAGLPEQYF	TGCAGTGCTAGAGACCTAGCGGGACTTCCCGAGCAGTACTTC
TRBV29-1	TRBJ2-7	.	TRBD1	CSVARGQPYEQYF	TGCAGCGTTGCCCGGGGACAGCCCTACGAGCAGTACTTC
TRBV7-2	TRBJ1-6	few	.	CASSYGEGSPLHF	TGTGCCAGCAGCTACGGGGAAGGATCACCCCTCCACTTT
TRBV6-2/TRBV6-3	TRBJ2-3	few	.	CASSYSVGPDTQYF	TGTGCCAGCAGTTACTCGGTAGGTCCGGATACGCAGTATTTT
TRBV7-9	TRBJ2-1	many	TRBD2	CASSLAMWEGSHEQFF	TGTGCCAGCAGCTTAGCAATGTGGGAGGGCTCCCATGAGCAGTTCTTC
TRBV30	TRBJ2-1	.	.	CAWSAEAGFVLEQFF	TGTGCCTGGAGTGCCGAGGCGGGATTCGTGTTAGAGCAGTTCTTC
TRBV11-2	TRBJ2-5	.	.	CASSLEHSKQETQYF	TGTGCCAGCAGCTTAGAGCACAGCAAACAAGAGACCCAGTACTTC
TRBV5-1	TRBJ2-1	few	TRBD1	CASSLGTGGTEQFF	TGCGCCAGCAGCTTAGGGACAGGAGGTACTGAGCAGTTCTTC
TRBV7-2	TRBJ1-6	few	TRBD1	CASSVGQGFSPLHF	TGTGCCAGCAGCGTAGGACAGGGGTTCTCACCCCTCCACTTT
TRBV4-1	TRBJ2-3	few	TRBD2	CASSRAGGTQYF	TGCGCCAGCAGTCGGGCGGGGGGTACGCAGTATTTT
TRBV11-2	TRBJ2-2	few	.	CASSSLTGVWRSTGELFF	TGTGCCAGCAGCTCCTTAACGGGGGTCTGGCGGTCCACCGGGGAGCTGTTTTTT
TRBV7-8	TRBJ1-2	few	TRBD1	CASSQRTGGNGYTF	TGTGCCAGCAGCCAAAGGACAGGGGGGAATGGCTACACCTTC
TRBV7-2	TRBJ2-1	.	.	CASSFFAVVGGYNEQFF	TGTGCCAGCAGCTTTTTTGCTGTAGTGGGGGGATACAATGAGCAGTTCTTC
TRBV5-5	TRBJ2-7	.	.	CASSLIGNPRDEQYF	TGTGCCAGCAGCTTGATTGGCAACCCTCGGGACGAGCAGTACTTC
TRBV25-1	TRBJ1-2	.	.	CASNTGLESYTF	TGTGCCAGCAATACAGGGTTGGAAAGCTACACCTTC
TRBV10-3	TRBJ2-5	few	TRBD2	CAISESTSGGAWETQYF	TGTGCCATCAGTGAGTCGACTAGCGGGGGGGCTTGGGAGACCCAGTACTTC
TRBV7-3	TRBJ2-2	.	TRBD2	CASRGLAGVGELFF	TGTGCCAGCAGGGGACTAGCGGGAGTCGGGGAGCTGTTTTTT
TRBV7-9	TRBJ1-5	.	TRBD1	CASSSSADREYQPQHF	TGTGCCAGCAGCTCGTCCGCCGACAGGGAGTATCAGCCCCAGCATTTT
TRBV18	TRBJ1-1	.	.	CASSPQLTENTEAFF	TGTGCCAGCTCACCTCAGTTGACAGAGAACACTGAAGCTTTCTTT
TRBV29-1	TRBJ1-1	few	.	CSATGYGGTEAFF	TGCAGCGCTACAGGGTACGGGGGCACTGAAGCTTTCTTT
TRBV4-1	TRBJ2-1	few	TRBD1	CASSQVGTGDLGEQFF	TGCGCCAGCAGCCAAGTGGGGACAGGGGATTTAGGGGAGCAGTTCTTC
TRBV2	TRBJ2-5	few	TRBD2	CASTRTSGKETQYF	TGTGCCAGCACTAGGACTAGCGGAAAAGAGACCCAGTACTTC
TRBV6-4	TRBJ1-2	.	.	CASSAGHPGRGGYTF	TGTGCCAGCAGTGCCGGGCACCCCGGTAGGGGTGGCTACACCTTC
TRBV7-2	TRBJ1-4	few	.	CASSLARGTNEKLFF	TGTGCCAGCAGCTTAGCCCGGGGAACTAATGAAAAACTGTTTTTT
TRBV29-1	TRBJ2-1	few	TRBD2	CSVEEWAGGPLEQFF	TGCAGCGTTGAAGAGTGGGCGGGGGGGCCTTTGGAGCAGTTCTTC
TRBV5-1	TRBJ2-3	few	TRBD2	CASSLAADTQYF	TGCGCCAGCAGCCTAGCGGCAGATACGCAGTATTTT
TRBV4-1	TRBJ2-2	few	.	CASSQSLTDTGELFF	TGCGCCAGCAGCCAATCTTTGACAGACACCGGGGAGCTGTTTTTT
TRBV15	TRBJ2-7	few	.	CATSRRGGGEQYF	TGTGCCACCAGCAGGCGAGGAGGGGGCGAGCAGTACTTC
TRBV24-1	TRBJ2-3	few	.	CATSGTFPTDTQYF	TGTGCCACCAGTGGTACTTTTCCGACAGATACGCAGTATTTT
TRBV24-1	TRBJ1-1	.	TRBD1	CATRGGQGLNTEAFF	TGTGCCACCAGAGGGGGACAGGGGCTGAACACTGAAGCTTTCTTT
TRBV5-1	TRBJ2-7	.	TRBD1	CASSLGTGLSYEQYF	TGCGCCAGCAGCTTGGGGACAGGCCTCTCCTACGAGCAGTACTTC
TRBV2	TRBJ2-2	few	.	CASQPAPRELFF	TGTGCCAGCCAACCCGCACCCCGGGAGCTGTTTTTT
TRBV6-5	TRBJ2-4	.	.	CASSPGVSSTKNIQYF	TGTGCCAGCAGCCCCGGTGTGAGTTCAACCAAAAACATTCAGTACTTC
TRBV29-1	TRBJ2-3	.	.	CSVGSTDTQYF	TGCAGCGTCGGGAGCACAGATACGCAGTATTTT
TRBV2	TRBJ2-7	.	.	CAGTDSYEQYF	TGTGCCGGGACCGACTCCTACGAGCAGTACTTC
TRBV7-2	TRBJ2-3	few	TRBD1	CASSPGQGRNTQYF	TGTGCCAGCAGCCCCGGACAGGGGCGGAATACGCAGTATTTT
TRBV12-3/TRBV12-4	TRBJ2-5	.	.	CASSRGYQETQYF	TGTGCCAGCTCGCGGGGATATCAAGAGACCCAGTACTTC
TRBV20-1	TRBJ1-5	.	.	CSASVEYQPQHF	TGCAGTGCTAGTGTGGAGTATCAGCCCCAGCATTTT
TRBV20-1	TRBJ2-2	.	.	CSARDKGNTGELFF	TGCAGTGCTAGAGATAAAGGGAACACCGGGGAGCTGTTTTTT
TRBV18	TRBJ2-7	many	TRBD1	CASSPTRTGQGTYEQYF	TGTGCCAGCTCACCAACACGAACGGGACAGGGAACCTACGAGCAGTACTTC
TRBV29-1	TRBJ2-1	.	.	CSVGRGNNEQFF	TGCAGCGTTGGCAGGGGAAACAATGAGCAGTTCTTC